A single sample gave rise to the 17 T cell receptor beta chains below, sequenced in a study of blood T cell repertoires in COVID-19. Using immunoSEQ multiplex PCR, the repertoire was profiled, and TCRdb retains in-frame clones only, with some absent. The table records more than 400,000 clones, over 75% of them present only once. Sequencing used peripheral blood. The receptors stem from a human donor in a cohort sampled during active COVID-19.

The rearrangement uses TRBV6-5 and TRBJ2-7; 11 bases are shared with TRBD2. The length of the CDR3 is 14 residues. J gave up 3 bases and V 6 bases, and 4 bases lay outside the gene matches. Germline values: CDR1 MNHEY, CDR2 SVGAGI. The CDR3 sequence: CASRQLAGDYEQYF. In DNA, the CDR3 is TGTGCCAGCAGACAACTAGCGGGGGACTACGAGCAGTACTTC.

The rearrangement uses TRBV10-3 and TRBJ2-3; 9 positions agree with TRBD2. J lost 1 base, V lost 0 bases, and 5 bases had no gene match. Per germline, CDR1 ENHRY and CDR2 SYGVKD. CDR3 length: 17 residues. CDR3 in DNA: TGTGCCATCAGTGAGTCGACAGCGGGAGGTGGCACAGATACGCAGTATTTT. Its protein product is CAISESTAGGGTDTQYF.

The chain combines TRBV27 with TRBJ2-2; unclear D gene. The V end was cut by 4 bases, the J end by 3 bases, with 9 bases between. This CDR3 contains 14 residues. Germline V gene lookup returns CDR1 MNHEY and CDR2 SMNVEV (reference sequence). The CDR3 DNA sequence: TGTGCCAGCAGTTCCCAGCGCTACACCGGGGAGCTGTTTTTT. Translated, it gives CASSSQRYTGELFF.

The chain has TRBV6-5 and TRBJ2-3; D unclear. The length of the CDR3 is 14 residues. Germline assignment: CDR1 MNHEY and CDR2 SVGAGI. V dropped 2 bases and J dropped 0 bases, with 6 bases sitting between them. The CDR3 loop is CASSYDGSTDTQYF. In DNA form, the CDR3 reads TGTGCCAGCAGTTACGACGGGAGCACAGATACGCAGTATTTT.

This chain uses TRBV7-9 with TRBJ2-5; perhaps TRBD2 as D (7 bases). With 7 bases removed from V and 3 bases from J, the gap between germline ends came to 12 bases. Germline assignment: CDR1 SEHNR and CDR2 FQNEAQ (reference sequence). This CDR3 comprises 13 residues. The chain's CDR3 is CASIGGVEETQYF. The CDR3 bases are TGTGCCAGCATAGGGGGGGTCGAAGAGACCCAGTACTTC.

This chain links TRBV7-2 with TRBJ1-1; D is unclear. The ends were cut back, 5 bases at V and 4 bases at J, with 14 bases in the middle. This CDR3 is 14 amino acids long. Germline CDR1 reads SGHTA; CDR2 reads FQGNSA. The CDR3 DNA follows: TGTGCCAGCAGCCCGCAACTAGTAGGCACTGAAGCTTTCTTT. Translation: CASSPQLVGTEAFF.

The chain is built from TRBV2 and TRBJ1-6; 9 bases align to TRBD1. Germline CDR1 reads SNHLY; CDR2 reads FYNNEI. Losses at the gene ends were 5 bases for V and 9 bases for J; bases not matched to a gene: 14. The CDR3 consists of 17 residues. CDR3 sequence: CASSPRGPGQGGSPLHF. Here the CDR3 DNA reads TGTGCCAGCAGTCCGCGGGGTCCGGGACAGGGCGGTTCACCCCTCCACTTT.

The J gene is TRBJ1-4, the V gene TRBV29-1, with a weak D call TRBD1 (6 bases). Per germline, CDR1 SQVTM and CDR2 ANQGSEA. CDR3 length: 13 residues. Trimming left V 5 bases short and J 4 bases short, with 11 bases between. CDR3 nucleotides: TGCAGCGTTTGGACAGCTTATAATGAAAAACTGTTTTTT. It yields the protein CSVWTAYNEKLFF. The full variable domain, completed using reference TRBV29-1 and TRBJ1-4, is SAVISQKPSRDICQRGTSLTIQCQVDSQVTMMFWYRQQPGQSLTLIATANQGSEATYESGFVIDKFPISRPNLTFSTLTVSNMSPEDSSIYLCSVWTAYNEKLFFGSGTQLSVL.

The chain is built from TRBV18 and TRBJ2-1; 7 bases fit TRBD1. V was clipped by 4 bases and J by 4 bases; unmatched bases: 10. Germline assignment: CDR1 KGHSH and CDR2 LQKENI. This CDR3 has 16 residues. The CDR3 DNA sequence: TGTGCCAGCTCACGTTCCCGGGACAGAGGTTACAATGAGCAGTTCTTC. Its protein is CASSRSRDRGYNEQFF.

The gene calls are TRBV5-1 and TRBJ2-1, with TRBD2 as a possible D gene (6 bases). V was shortened by 6 bases and J by 10 bases, with 17 bases between the two germline ends. The CDR3 has 13 residues. From germline, CDR1 is SGHRS and CDR2 YFSETQ. The CDR3 here is CASTVEEGREQFF. CDR3 bases: TGCGCCAGCACCGTGGAGGAGGGACGAGAGCAGTTCTTC.

V is TRBV30 and J is TRBJ1-4; D is unresolved. Germline-derived CDR1 and CDR2 are GTSNPN and SVGIG (reference sequence). This CDR3 is built from 15 residues. Trimming pared 0 bases from V and 1 base from J, leaving 9 bases between. Here the CDR3 DNA reads TGTGCCTGGAGTGTACGGGGTGGAACTAATGAAAAACTGTTTTTT. It is translated as CAWSVRGGTNEKLFF.

The rearrangement uses TRBV30 and TRBJ2-2, with TRBD2 as a possible D gene (6 bases). The CDR3 has 18 residues. The V gene's germline CDR1 is GTSNPN and CDR2 SVGIG (reference sequence). The V gene lost 7 bases and the J gene lost 4 bases, with 28 bases spanning the gap. The CDR3 spells CALDGGFNRGGITGELFF. The CDR3 region has the DNA TGTGCCTTGGATGGGGGATTTAACAGAGGAGGGATCACCGGGGAGCTGTTTTTT.

The chain joins TRBV7-8 to TRBJ2-7, with 8 positions matching TRBD1. The CDR3 runs 14 residues. Germline values: CDR1 SGHVS, CDR2 FQNEAQ. J lost 0 bases, V lost 6 bases, and 4 bases had no gene match. Here the CDR3 reads CASRAGQASYEQYF. The CDR3 DNA reads TGTGCCAGCAGGGCGGGACAGGCCTCCTACGAGCAGTACTTC.

This sequence joins TRBV3-1 (or the pseudogene TRBV3-2) and TRBJ2-7, with TRBD1 matching over 7 bases. The CDR3 is made up of 13 amino acids. The germline V gene has CDR1 LGHDT and CDR2 YNNKEL (reference sequence). Unmatched junction bases numbered 9, after V lost 6 bases and J lost 7 bases. CDR3: CASRGALRGEQYF. CDR3 DNA: TGTGCCAGCAGAGGGGCCCTCAGGGGGGAGCAGTACTTC.

The V call is TRBV29-1, the J call TRBJ2-3; a weak D match, TRBD2 (6 bases). The V gene lost 6 bases and the J gene lost 0 bases, with 16 bases spanning the gap. Germline assignment: CDR1 SQVTM and CDR2 ANQGSEA. The CDR3 loop spans 15 amino acids. The CDR3 sequence is CSVPRGSGSTDTQYF. DNA of the CDR3: TGCAGCGTACCTCGAGGTAGCGGTAGCACAGATACGCAGTATTTT.

The chain links TRBV5-6 to TRBJ2-4; D is undetermined. This CDR3 has 17 amino acids. Trimming removed 4 bases from V and 0 bases from J, with 17 bases in between. CDR1 is SGHDT, CDR2 YYEEEE, per germline. The CDR3 DNA follows: TGTGCCAGCAGCCTGGGTTGGAGTGCCCTAGCCAAAAACATTCAGTACTTC. Translation: CASSLGWSALAKNIQYF.

J is TRBJ2-7 and V is TRBV7-2, with 7 positions matching TRBD1. The CDR3 length is 14 residues. Germline CDR1 is SGHTA and CDR2 is FQGNSA. V was pared by 5 bases and J by 0 bases, with 4 bases of the junction left unmatched. CDR3: CASSKQGNSYEQYF. CDR3 coding DNA: TGTGCCAGCAGCAAACAGGGGAACTCCTACGAGCAGTACTTC.